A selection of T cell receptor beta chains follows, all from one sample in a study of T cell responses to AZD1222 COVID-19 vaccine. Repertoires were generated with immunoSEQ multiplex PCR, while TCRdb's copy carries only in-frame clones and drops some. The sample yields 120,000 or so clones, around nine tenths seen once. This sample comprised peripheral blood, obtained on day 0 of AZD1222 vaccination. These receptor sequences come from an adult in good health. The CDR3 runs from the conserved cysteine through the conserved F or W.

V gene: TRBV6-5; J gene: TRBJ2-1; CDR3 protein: CASSLSGNEQFF
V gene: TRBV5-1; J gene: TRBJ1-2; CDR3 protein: CASSREGQGRGYTF
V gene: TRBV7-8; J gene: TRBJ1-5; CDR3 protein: CASSLEGVPSWPQHF
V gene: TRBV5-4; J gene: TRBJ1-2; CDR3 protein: CASSLMGQGGHGYTF
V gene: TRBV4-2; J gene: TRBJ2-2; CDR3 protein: CASSQDPGGDTGELFF
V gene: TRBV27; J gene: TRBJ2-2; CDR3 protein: CASPLPSGGETGELFF
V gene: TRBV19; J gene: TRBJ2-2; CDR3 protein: CASSVGGRNTGELFF
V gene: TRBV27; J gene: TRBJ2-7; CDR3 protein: CASSLRPSDEQYF
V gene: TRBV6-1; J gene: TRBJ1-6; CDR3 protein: CASSERGQAYSPLHF
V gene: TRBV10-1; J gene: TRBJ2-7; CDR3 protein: CASRRDRRIYEQYF
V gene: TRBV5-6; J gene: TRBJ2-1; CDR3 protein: CASTLGPGSRNEQFF
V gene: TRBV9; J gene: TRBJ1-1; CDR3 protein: CASRRTENTEAFF
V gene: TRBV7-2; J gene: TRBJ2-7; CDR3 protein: CASTPAGVPYEQYF
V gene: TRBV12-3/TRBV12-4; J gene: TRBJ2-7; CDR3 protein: CASSLAGYEQYF
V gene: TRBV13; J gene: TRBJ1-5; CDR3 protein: CASSSYGEPQHF